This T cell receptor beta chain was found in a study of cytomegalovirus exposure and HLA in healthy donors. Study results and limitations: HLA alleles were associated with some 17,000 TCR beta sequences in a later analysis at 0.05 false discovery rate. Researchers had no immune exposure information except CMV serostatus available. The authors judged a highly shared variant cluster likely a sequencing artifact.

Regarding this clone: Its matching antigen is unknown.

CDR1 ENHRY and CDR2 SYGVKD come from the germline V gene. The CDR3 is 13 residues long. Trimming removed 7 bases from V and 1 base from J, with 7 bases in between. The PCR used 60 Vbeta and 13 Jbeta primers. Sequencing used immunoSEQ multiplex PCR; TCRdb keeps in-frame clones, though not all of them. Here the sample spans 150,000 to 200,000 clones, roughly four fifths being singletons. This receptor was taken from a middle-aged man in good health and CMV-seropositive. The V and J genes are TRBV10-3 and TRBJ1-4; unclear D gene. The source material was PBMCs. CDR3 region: CAITPGTNEKLFF. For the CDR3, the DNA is TGTGCCATCACCCCGGGAACTAATGAAAAACTGTTTTTT.